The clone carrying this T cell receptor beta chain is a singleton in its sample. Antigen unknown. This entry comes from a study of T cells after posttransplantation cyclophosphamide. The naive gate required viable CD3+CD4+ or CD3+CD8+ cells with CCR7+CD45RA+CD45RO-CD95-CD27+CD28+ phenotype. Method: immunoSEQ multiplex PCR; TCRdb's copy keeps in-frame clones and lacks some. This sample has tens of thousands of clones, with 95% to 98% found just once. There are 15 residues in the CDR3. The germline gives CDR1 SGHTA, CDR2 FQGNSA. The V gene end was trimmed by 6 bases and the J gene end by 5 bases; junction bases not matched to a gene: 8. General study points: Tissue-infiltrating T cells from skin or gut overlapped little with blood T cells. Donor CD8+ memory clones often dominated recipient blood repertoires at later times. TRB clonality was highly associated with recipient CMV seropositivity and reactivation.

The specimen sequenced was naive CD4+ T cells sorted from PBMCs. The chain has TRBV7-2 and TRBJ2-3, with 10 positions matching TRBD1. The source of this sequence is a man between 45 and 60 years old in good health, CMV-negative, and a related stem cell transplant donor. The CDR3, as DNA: TGTGCCAGCAGGCCCGGGACAGGGGAAGGAGATACGCAGTATTTT. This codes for CASRPGTGEGDTQYF.